The present T cell receptor (beta chain) was sequenced within a study of response to subunit inactivated influenza vaccine. Study-wide results and caveats: The authors suggested that every seasonal influenza vaccination recruits few new T cells.

This clonotype came up a few times. The antigen remains undetermined. TCRdb re-analysed the RT-PCR reads in MiXCR, keeping a single row per CDR3 protein. The table records about 650,000 distinct CDR3 sequences, 13% to 15% of them present only once. Per the germline V gene, CDR1 is SGHTA and CDR2 is FQGNSA. This CDR3 contains 17 residues. The ends lost 2 bases at V and 4 bases at J; junction bases unmatched: 9. V is TRBV7-2 and J is TRBJ2-1, with 9 bases fitting TRBD2. The TCR comes from a man aged 50 or older who received an inactivated influenza vaccine. The starting material was PBMCs from blood, obtained 14 to 15 days before vaccination. The CDR3 reads CASSLRAGGVKYNEQFF. The CDR3 nucleotides are TGTGCCAGCAGCTTAAGGGCGGGGGGGGTTAAGTACAATGAGCAGTTCTTC.